This paragraph reports one T cell receptor beta chain. The CDR3 contains 16 residues. Trimming left V 1 base short and J 0 bases short, with 10 bases between. CDR1 MGHRA and CDR2 YSYEKL come from the germline V gene. The sample belongs to a study of blood T cell repertoires in COVID-19. This table comes from immunoSEQ multiplex PCR, and its TCRdb copy is limited to in-frame clones, with some not included. The table lists over 300,000 clones, approximately 90% of them singletons. The sequence came from a woman aged 25-40 years who had recovered from COVID-19. Sequencing was done on a sample of PBMCs or T cells enriched from blood (not recorded which). This chain links TRBV4-1 with TRBJ1-3; D gene uncertain. The DNA of the CDR3 is TGCGCCAGCAGCCAAGGAGGCATACTCTCTGGAAACACCATATATTTT. Residues: CASSQGGILSGNTIYF.